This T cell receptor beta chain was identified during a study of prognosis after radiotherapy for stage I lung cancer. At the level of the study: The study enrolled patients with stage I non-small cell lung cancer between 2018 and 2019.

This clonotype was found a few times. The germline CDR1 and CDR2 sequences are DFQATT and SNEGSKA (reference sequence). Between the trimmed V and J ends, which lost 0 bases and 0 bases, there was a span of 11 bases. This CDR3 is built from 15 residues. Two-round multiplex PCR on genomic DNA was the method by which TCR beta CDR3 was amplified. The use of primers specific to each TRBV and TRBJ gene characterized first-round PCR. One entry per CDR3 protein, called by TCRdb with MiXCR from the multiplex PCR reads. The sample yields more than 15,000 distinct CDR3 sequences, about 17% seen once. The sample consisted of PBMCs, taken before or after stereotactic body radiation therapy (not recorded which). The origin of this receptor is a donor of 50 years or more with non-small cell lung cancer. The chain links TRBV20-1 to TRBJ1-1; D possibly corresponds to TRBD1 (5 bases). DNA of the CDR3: TGCAGTGCTAGAGATGGACGGACATTGAACACTGAAGCTTTCTTT. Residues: CSARDGRTLNTEAFF.